The present TCR beta chain was sequenced within a study of CD8+CD57+ T cells in acquired aplastic anemia. There are many counts of this clonotype. The study profiled TCR beta VDJ and CDR3 using genomic DNA as template. Via MiXCR, TCRdb re-called the reads, giving one row per CDR3 protein. The repertoire holds 120,000 or so distinct CDR3 sequences, about 46% seen once, with 2% to 3% in the top ten. This sequence originates from a human donor in good health, serving as a control. Sequencing was done on a sample of sorted CD4+, CD8+, or CD8+CD57+ T cells (not recorded which) from PBMCs.

DNA for the CDR3: TGCAGTGCTCCCCCTCGTCGCTCGGGAGAGACCCAGTACTTC. Translating gives CSAPPRRSGETQYF. The V and J genes are TRBV20-1 and TRBJ2-5, with D unresolved. V was pared by 5 bases and J by 4 bases, with 17 bases between. Germline V gene data show CDR1 as DFQATT and CDR2 as SNEGSKA (reference sequence). The CDR3 runs 14 residues.